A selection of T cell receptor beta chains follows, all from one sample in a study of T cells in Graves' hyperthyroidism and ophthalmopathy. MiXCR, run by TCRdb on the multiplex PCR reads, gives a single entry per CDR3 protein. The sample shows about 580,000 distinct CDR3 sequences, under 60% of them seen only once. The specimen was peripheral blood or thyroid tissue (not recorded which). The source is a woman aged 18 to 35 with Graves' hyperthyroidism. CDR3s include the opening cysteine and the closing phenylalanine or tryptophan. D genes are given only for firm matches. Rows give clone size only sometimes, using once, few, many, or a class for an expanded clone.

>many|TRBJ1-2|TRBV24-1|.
CATSDVNAGYTF
TGTGCCACCAGTGATGTGAATGCTGGCTACACCTTC
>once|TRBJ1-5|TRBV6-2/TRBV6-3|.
CASSYERTQHF
TGTGCCAGCAGTTATGAACGGACCCAGCATTTT
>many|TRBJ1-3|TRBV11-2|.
CASSLELVSSGNTIYF
TGTGCCAGCAGCTTAGAGCTGGTGAGCTCTGGAAACACCATATATTTT
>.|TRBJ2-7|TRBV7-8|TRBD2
CASSLAASGYEQYF
TGTGCCAGCAGCTTGGCGGCTAGCGGCTACGAGCAGTACTTC
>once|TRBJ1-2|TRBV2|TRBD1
CASTRQGRDTF
TGTGCCAGCACCCGACAGGGTAGGGACACCTTC
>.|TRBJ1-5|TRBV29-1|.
CSVISGRGYEHF
TGCAGCGTTATCAGCGGGAGGGGGTACGAGCATTTT
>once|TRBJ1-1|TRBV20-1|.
CSAKTEAFF
TGCAGTGCCAAGACTGAAGCTTTCTTT
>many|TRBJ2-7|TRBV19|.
CASSIMSKPDEQYF
TGTGCCAGTAGTATTATGTCTAAACCGGACGAGCAGTACTTC
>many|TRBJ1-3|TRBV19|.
CASTPGAITGNTIYF
TGTGCCAGTACCCCCGGGGCAATAACTGGAAACACCATATATTTT
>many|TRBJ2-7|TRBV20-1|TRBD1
CSASGTASYEQYF
TGCAGTGCTAGCGGGACAGCTTCCTACGAGCAGTACTTC
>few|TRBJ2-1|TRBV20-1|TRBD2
CSARARLAYSYNEQFF
TGCAGTGCTAGAGCCAGACTAGCCTACTCCTACAATGAGCAGTTCTTC
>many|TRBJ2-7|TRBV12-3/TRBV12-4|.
CASGLFGAQYEQYF
TGTGCCAGCGGTTTGTTTGGCGCCCAGTACGAGCAGTACTTC
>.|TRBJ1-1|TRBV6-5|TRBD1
CASRPRGTGEPAAFF
TGTGCCAGCAGGCCGAGAGGGACAGGGGAGCCGGCAGCTTTCTTT
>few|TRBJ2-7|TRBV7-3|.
CASSLMGQGSEQYF
TGTGCCAGCAGCTTAATGGGGCAGGGGTCCGAGCAGTACTTC
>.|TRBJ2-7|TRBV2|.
CASSLQGGVLDEQYF
TGTGCCAGCAGTTTGCAGGGAGGCGTTTTGGACGAGCAGTACTTC
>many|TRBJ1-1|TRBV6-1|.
CASSEWDVNTEAFF
TGTGCCAGCAGTGAGTGGGATGTGAACACTGAAGCTTTCTTT
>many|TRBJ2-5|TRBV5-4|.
CASSSRETETQYF
TGTGCCAGCAGCTCAAGGGAGACCGAGACCCAGTACTTC
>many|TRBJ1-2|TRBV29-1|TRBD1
CIVGQGSKGSYGYTF
TGCATAGTCGGACAGGGCTCAAAGGGCAGCTATGGCTACACCTTC
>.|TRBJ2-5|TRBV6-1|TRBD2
CAIQGGGLAGFQETQYF
TGTGCCATCCAAGGGGGGGGCCTAGCGGGGTTCCAAGAGACCCAGTACTTC
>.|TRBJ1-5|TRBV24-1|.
CATSDPTGTQHF
TGTGCCACCAGTGATCCGACGGGGACCCAGCATTTT
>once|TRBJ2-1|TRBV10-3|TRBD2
CAIRRDGRAPYNEQFF
TGTGCCATCAGGAGGGACGGGAGGGCCCCCTACAATGAGCAGTTCTTC
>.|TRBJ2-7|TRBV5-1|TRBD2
CASRVRLAGAYEQYF
TGCGCCAGCAGGGTGAGACTAGCTGGGGCGTACGAGCAGTACTTC
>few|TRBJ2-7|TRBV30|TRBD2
CAWRPFGGAYEQYF
TGTGCCTGGAGACCCTTCGGGGGGGCCTACGAGCAGTACTTC
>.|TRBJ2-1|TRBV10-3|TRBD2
CAISELFWRTSGRGYNEQFF
TGTGCCATCAGTGAGTTGTTCTGGAGGACTAGCGGGAGAGGCTACAATGAGCAGTTCTTC